A selection of T cell receptor beta chains follows, all from one sample in a study of shared clonotypes between healthy human individuals. Libraries were prepared by immunoSEQ multiplex PCR; TCRdb keeps only in-frame clonotypes and omits some of them. This table has about 820,000 clones, more than 85% appearing once. The sequenced sample was naive CD8+ T cells sorted from blood. These TCRs come from a man aged 30 to 39 in good health. The CDR3 runs from the conserved cysteine through the conserved F or W. A D gene is named only where the DNA matches it firmly. Size values are once, few and many counts, or a class for expanded clones, and some rows have none.

D,J,size,V,CDR3,DNA
TRBD2,TRBJ2-7,NA,TRBV4-1,CASSQDPGTSSYEQYF,TGCGCCAGCAGCCAAGATCCCGGGACTAGTTCCTACGAGCAGTACTTC
TRBD1,TRBJ2-7,NA,TRBV7-6,CASSLGGTGVAYEQYF,TGTGCCAGCAGCTTAGGAGGGACAGGGGTGGCCTACGAGCAGTACTTC
NA,TRBJ2-7,NA,TRBV7-9,CASSLEGSEQYF,TGTGCCAGCAGCTTAGAGGGGTCTGAGCAGTACTTC
NA,TRBJ2-1,once,TRBV5-4,CASSLEDSWHEQFF,TGTGCCAGCAGCTTGGAGGATAGCTGGCATGAGCAGTTCTTC
NA,TRBJ2-7,NA,TRBV5-1,CASSLEAPTLDEQYF,TGCGCCAGCAGCTTGGAAGCCCCCACTCTGGACGAGCAGTACTTC
NA,TRBJ2-7,once,TRBV7-2,CASSSVSDYEQYF,TGTGCCAGCAGCTCCGTCTCGGACTACGAGCAGTACTTC
TRBD1,TRBJ1-1,NA,TRBV10-1,CARTTGTGFMNTEAFF,TGCGCCAGAACCACCGGGACAGGTTTTATGAACACTGAAGCTTTCTTT
TRBD2,TRBJ2-7,NA,TRBV7-9,CASSLGLALYEQYF,TGTGCCAGCAGCTTAGGACTAGCGCTTTACGAGCAGTACTTC
NA,TRBJ1-1,NA,TRBV6-6,CASRFAGPNTEAFF,TGTGCCAGCAGATTCGCGGGCCCGAACACTGAAGCTTTCTTT
NA,TRBJ2-1,NA,TRBV29-1,CSLRDNDHNEQFF,TGCAGCCTCCGGGACAACGATCACAATGAGCAGTTCTTC
TRBD2,TRBJ2-2,NA,TRBV28,CASSLSGTILSGELFF,TGTGCCAGCAGTTTATCCGGGACTATTCTTTCCGGGGAGCTGTTTTTT
NA,TRBJ2-3,NA,TRBV11-2,CASSLVGDTQYF,TGTGCCAGCAGCTTAGTCGGGGATACGCAGTATTTT
NA,TRBJ1-3,once,TRBV9,CASSVVAYGSGNTIYF,TGTGCCAGCAGCGTAGTAGCGTACGGATCCGGAAACACCATATATTTT
NA,TRBJ2-3,NA,TRBV28,CASSLTGSTDTQYF,TGTGCCAGCAGTTTAACCGGCAGCACAGATACGCAGTATTTT
NA,TRBJ2-7,NA,TRBV4-3,CASSQRDGASYEQYF,TGCGCCAGCAGCCAACGGGACGGAGCGAGCTACGAGCAGTACTTC
TRBD2,TRBJ2-1,NA,TRBV10-3,CAITSGRGDNEQFF,TGTGCCATCACTAGCGGGAGGGGGGACAATGAGCAGTTCTTC
NA,TRBJ2-1,NA,TRBV6-1,CASRESSYNEQFF,TGTGCCAGCAGGGAGAGTTCCTACAATGAGCAGTTCTTC
NA,TRBJ2-6,NA,TRBV7-2,CASSLIGRGSSGANVLTF,TGTGCCAGCAGCTTAATAGGCAGGGGAAGCTCTGGGGCCAACGTCCTGACTTTC
TRBD1,TRBJ2-7,NA,TRBV4-1,CASSQMGTGSTYEQYF,TGCGCCAGCAGCCAGATGGGGACAGGTTCGACCTACGAGCAGTACTTC
NA,TRBJ2-7,NA,TRBV15,CATSRRDGTYEQYF,TGTGCCACCAGCAGGAGGGACGGGACTTACGAGCAGTACTTC
TRBD1,TRBJ1-4,NA,TRBV11-2,CASSQGSSGGPWTNEKLFF,TGTGCCAGCAGCCAGGGATCTTCAGGGGGGCCGTGGACTAATGAAAAACTGTTTTTT
NA,TRBJ2-5,NA,TRBV7-8,CASSLAKFETQYF,TGTGCCAGCAGCTTAGCGAAGTTCGAGACCCAGTACTTC
TRBD2,TRBJ2-1,NA,TRBV7-6,CASSRRTSGSYNEQFF,TGTGCCAGCAGCCGGAGGACTAGCGGATCCTACAATGAGCAGTTCTTC
TRBD2,TRBJ2-3,NA,TRBV29-1,CSVVLAGGGDTQYF,TGCAGCGTTGTGCTAGCGGGAGGCGGAGATACGCAGTATTTT